Given below is one TCR beta chain in context. V was clipped by 2 bases and J by 5 bases, with 12 bases between them. CDR1 SGHRS and CDR2 YFSETQ come from the germline V gene. The CDR3 has 14 amino acids. The data originate from a study of blood T cell repertoires in COVID-19. Generated by immunoSEQ multiplex PCR, the TCRdb table keeps only in-frame clones and is missing some. The data contain 270,000 or so clones, roughly 91% of them singletons. The sample taken for sequencing was peripheral blood. The J gene is TRBJ2-3, the V gene TRBV5-1; tentative D call: TRBD1 (6 bases). This TCR derives from a woman aged 25 to 39 with COVID-19, enrolled during active disease. In nucleotides, the CDR3 is TGCGCCAGCAGCTTACAGGGCAGTGGAGATACGCAGTATTTT. It codes for CASSLQGSGDTQYF.